This T cell receptor beta chain derives from a study of low-dose radiotherapy and immunotherapy resistance in tumors. Trimming cost V 6 bases and J 4 bases; bases outside gene matches: 6. This CDR3 comprises 14 residues. This clonotype has just a few counts. Specified time point: after trial treatment. Treatment of the sample: LDRT plus nivolumab, ipilimumab, low-dose cyclophosphamide and aspirin (RACIN trial). Primers targeting TRAV and TRBV primed first-strand cDNA, covering alpha and beta chains. Both a constant-region primer and a V-primer adapter served to amplify TCRs across roughly 21 PCR cycles. TCRdb reprocessed the reads via MiXCR and lists one record per CDR3 protein. The data show approximately 80,000 distinct CDR3 sequences, with around a sixth seen just once and 1.4% to 1.5% held by the top ten.

The sample here was PBMCs, taken after low-dose radiotherapy plus immunotherapy. The sequence was obtained from a male donor with prostate cancer. The rearrangement links TRBV12-3 or TRBV12-4 to TRBJ2-1, with 7 nucleotides matching TRBD1. The CDR3 region is CASSPQGLYNEQFF. The CDR3, as DNA: TGTGCCAGCAGCCCACAGGGGTTATACAATGAGCAGTTCTTC.